The 25 T cell receptor beta chains reported below all come from one sample, sequenced in a study of shared clonotypes between healthy human individuals. Generated by immunoSEQ multiplex PCR, the TCRdb table keeps only in-frame clones and is missing some. The sample has approximately 2.3 million clones; roughly 93% are singletons. The sequenced sample was naive CD4+ T cells from PBMCs. Noted subset: CD45RA+ positively selected. Receptors originate from a man between 18 and 35 years old in good health. Some clones in this sample may be carry-over from other donors' samples.

The chain links TRBV28 to TRBJ2-1; tentative D call: TRBD2 (6 bases). The CDR3 has 16 residues. Trimming pared 1 base from V and 4 bases from J, leaving 14 bases between. Germline CDR1 MDHEN, CDR2 SYDVKM. This chain's CDR3 is CASSLYAGRRYNEQFF. Here the CDR3 DNA reads TGTGCCAGCAGTTTATATGCGGGACGTAGATACAATGAGCAGTTCTTC.

V gene TRBV27 combines with J gene TRBJ2-5; D might be TRBD1 or TRBD2, each matching 5 bases. V was cut by 5 bases and J by 3 bases, with 16 bases left in between. CDR1 is MNHEY, CDR2 SMNVEV, per germline (reference sequence). The CDR3 totals 15 residues. The CDR3 bases are TGTGCCAGCAGTCCCCCCGGGGCGAGAAAAGAGACCCAGTACTTC. Its protein product is CASSPPGARKETQYF.

This sequence joins TRBV7-2 and TRBJ2-5; 11 bases map to TRBD1. Near its end, the DNA agrees better with TRBJ2-7, so the J call may be wrong. Per germline, CDR1 SGHTA and CDR2 FQGNSA. The CDR3 runs 15 residues. CDR3 in amino acids: CASSSSDRGPYEQYF. The CDR3 region has the DNA TGTGCCAGCAGCTCCTCGGACAGGGGGCCCTACGAGCAGTACTTC.

The chain has TRBV18 and TRBJ1-2; TRBD1 matches at 8 bases. The CDR3 spans 15 residues. The J segment lost 3 bases and the V segment lost 5 bases, leaving 8 bases of the junction unmatched. Germline V gives CDR1 KGHSH, CDR2 LQKENI. The chain's CDR3 is CASSVRGRVDYGYTF. In nucleotides, the CDR3 is TGTGCCAGCTCAGTCAGGGGGCGCGTTGACTATGGCTACACCTTC.

As for this clone: Other DNA sequences in this specimen translate into the identical CDR3. The chain joins TRBV5-1 to TRBJ2-7, with TRBD1 matching over 7 bases. The CDR3 is 14 residues long. From germline, CDR1 is SGHRS and CDR2 YFSETQ. After removal of 0 bases from V and 6 bases from J, the junction contained 6 bases not matched to a gene. The CDR3 reads CASSLGQGSGEQYF. The CDR3 DNA follows: TGCGCCAGCAGCTTGGGACAGGGCAGCGGCGAGCAGTACTTC.

The sample holds one count of this clone. The chain links TRBV4-1 to TRBJ1-1, with no clear D. Trimming took off 0 bases at V and 5 bases at J, with 10 bases between the two ends. From germline, CDR1 is MGHRA and CDR2 YSYEKL. This CDR3 has 14 residues. CDR3 DNA sequence: TGCGCCAGCAGCCAAGATTTTAGCAGGACTGAAGCTTTCTTT. It codes for CASSQDFSRTEAFF.

This clone was counted once. The rearrangement links TRBV29-1 to TRBJ2-1; weak D call: TRBD2 (5 bases). V was clipped by 3 bases and J by 3 bases, with 15 bases between them. CDR3 length equals 15 residues. Germline CDR1 is SQVTM and CDR2 is ANQGSEA. This chain's CDR3 is CSVDAVGEYYNEQFF. In DNA, the CDR3 is TGCAGCGTTGACGCAGTCGGGGAGTACTACAATGAGCAGTTCTTC.

Notes on this clone: The sample carries other DNA sequences with the same CDR3. The chain links TRBV10-3 to TRBJ1-3; unclear D gene. The CDR3 spans 12 residues. Germline-derived CDR1 and CDR2 are ENHRY and SYGVKD. Trimming pared 2 bases from V and 3 bases from J, leaving 2 bases between. CDR3 in amino acids: CAISEGGNTIYF. In DNA form, the CDR3 reads TGTGCCATCAGTGAGGGTGGAAACACCATATATTTT.

This chain links TRBV7-2 with TRBJ2-1; 14 bases fit TRBD2. The CDR3 length is 17 residues. V trimming: 5 bases; J trimming: 8 bases; junction bases outside the gene matches: 11. CDR1 is SGHTA, CDR2 FQGNSA, per germline. CDR3 sequence reads: CASSPRLAGGQVDEQFF. The CDR3 DNA follows: TGTGCCAGCAGCCCCAGACTAGCGGGAGGGCAAGTTGATGAGCAGTTCTTC. The full variable domain, rest sourced from reference TRBV7-2 and TRBJ2-1, is GAGVSQSPSNKVTEKGKDVELRCDPISGHTALYWYRQSLGQGLEFLIYFQGNSAPDKSGLPSDRFSAERTGGSVSTLTIQRTQQEDSAVYLCASSPRLAGGQVDEQFFGPGTRLTVL.

In the case of this clone: This same CDR3 is encoded by further DNA sequences in the sample. The chain is built from TRBV12-5 and TRBJ2-5, with TRBD2 as a possible D gene (6 bases). The germline V gene has CDR1 LGHNT and CDR2 FRNRAP. The V end lost 1 base, the J end lost 5 bases, and 8 bases lay between the germline ends. This CDR3 contains 13 residues. As DNA, the CDR3 is TGTGCTAGTGGTTTGGCGGGACTTGAGACCCAGTACTTC. It encodes CASGLAGLETQYF.

This chain joins TRBV9 and TRBJ2-1; D is unclear. Trimming stripped 0 bases from V and 3 bases from J, with 13 bases between. There are 16 residues in the CDR3. CDR1 is SGDLS, CDR2 YYNGEE, per germline. The CDR3 loop is CASSVGSVHHYNEQFF. CDR3 nucleotide sequence: TGTGCCAGCAGCGTAGGCTCGGTACATCACTACAATGAGCAGTTCTTC.

V and J are TRBV5-1 and TRBJ1-1; possibly TRBD1 for D (6 bases). CDR1 and CDR2 from the germline V gene are SGHRS and YFSETQ. The germline V and J ends were trimmed by 4 bases and 6 bases, with 19 bases remaining between them. The CDR3 sequence is 15 residues long. CDR3 protein: CASSGPGTPRPEAFF. CDR3 sequence (DNA): TGCGCCAGCAGCGGGCCGGGGACACCGAGGCCTGAAGCTTTCTTT.

This clone was detected once. This chain links TRBV18 with TRBJ1-1; 10 bases align to TRBD1. CDR3 length: 15 residues. Germline V gives CDR1 KGHSH, CDR2 LQKENI. The junction had 7 bases not matched to a gene; V was cut back by 4 bases and J by 5 bases. The CDR3 is CASSQTTGGTTEAFF. CDR3 DNA sequence: TGTGCCAGCTCACAGACGACAGGGGGCACGACTGAAGCTTTCTTT.

V usage is TRBV18 and J usage is TRBJ2-7, with 8 bases aligning to TRBD1. This CDR3 is built from 16 residues. V gave up 5 bases and J gave up 0 bases; unmatched junction bases: 9. CDR1 is KGHSH and CDR2 is LQKENI in the germline V gene. For the CDR3, the DNA is TGTGCCAGCTCAGAAACAACAGGGGGTAGCTCCTACGAGCAGTACTTC. Translation gives CASSETTGGSSYEQYF.

This clone appeared a single time. This rearrangement joins TRBV5-4 to TRBJ2-7; 10 bases match TRBD2. Germline lookup yields CDR1 SGHNT and CDR2 YYREEE (reference sequence). Trimming cost V 4 bases and J 6 bases; bases outside gene matches: 10. The CDR3 has 15 residues. CDR3 protein: CASSGTSGKDSEQYF. The CDR3 nucleotides are TGTGCCAGCAGCGGTACTAGCGGGAAAGACTCCGAGCAGTACTTC.

To note about this clone: This CDR3 is also generated by other DNA sequences in the sample. The chain couples TRBV7-9 to TRBJ2-7; the D is unclear. The CDR3 consists of 13 residues. Germline CDR1 reads SEHNR; CDR2 reads FQNEAQ (reference sequence). Trimming pared 1 base from V and 3 bases from J, leaving 7 bases between. The DNA of the CDR3 is TGTGCCAGCAGCTTAGGGCCCAACTACGAGCAGTACTTC. Its protein product is CASSLGPNYEQYF.

The V and J genes are TRBV7-2 and TRBJ2-5; D may be TRBD2 (6 bases). The V gene lost 5 bases and the J gene lost 9 bases, with 25 bases spanning the gap. The CDR3 contains 16 residues. Germline V gene sequence: CDR1 SGHTA, CDR2 FQGNSA. The CDR3 here is CASSPGVADPGAPQYF. The CDR3 DNA sequence: TGTGCCAGCAGCCCCGGGGTAGCGGATCCCGGGGCCCCCCAGTACTTC.

V and J are TRBV7-2 and TRBJ2-3, with a possible D match to TRBD2 (6 bases). The CDR3 has 12 residues. Trimming left V 3 bases short and J 7 bases short, with 8 bases between. Germline V gene data show CDR1 as SGHTA and CDR2 as FQGNSA. The CDR3 region has the DNA TGTGCCAGCAGCTTCGCGGGGAATACGCAGTATTTT. It translates to CASSFAGNTQYF.

V gene TRBV27 combines with J gene TRBJ1-2; 11 bases map to TRBD1. Germline CDR1 is MNHEY and CDR2 is SMNVEV (reference sequence). This CDR3 is built from 15 residues. The V gene end was trimmed by 7 bases and the J gene end by 8 bases; junction bases not matched to a gene: 12. In DNA form, the CDR3 reads TGTGCCAGCAAGGGCTTCGGACAGGGGGCGCAAGGCTACACCTTC. This sequence encodes CASKGFGQGAQGYTF.

Concerning this clone itself: In the same sample, other DNA sequences code for this CDR3. The chain recombines TRBV7-2 with TRBJ1-4, with 7 bases identical to TRBD1. Trimming cost V 5 bases and J 1 base; bases outside gene matches: 4. This CDR3 region has 15 residues. Per germline, CDR1 SGHTA and CDR2 FQGNSA. CDR3 loop: CASSPRQGTNEKLFF. DNA for the CDR3: TGTGCCAGCAGCCCCCGACAGGGAACTAATGAAAAACTGTTTTTT.

The rearrangement links TRBV11-2 to TRBJ2-5; D not certain. The V gene's germline CDR1 is SGHAT and CDR2 FQNNGV. Trimming pared 1 base from V and 2 bases from J, leaving 8 bases between. The CDR3 consists of 14 residues. CDR3 sequence reads: CASSLVRIQETQYF. The CDR3 DNA follows: TGTGCCAGCAGCTTAGTGCGGATACAAGAGACCCAGTACTTC.

J is TRBJ1-2 and V is TRBV7-9; D uncertain. This CDR3 region has 10 residues. Per the germline V gene, CDR1 is SEHNR and CDR2 is FQNEAQ (reference sequence). The DNA of the CDR3 is TGTGTGGCGGGCCTCTATGGCTACACCTTC. It encodes CVAGLYGYTF.

This CDR3 reads CASSYFDGSSGNTIYF. The CDR3 DNA is TGTGCCAGCAGTTACTTCGACGGGAGCTCTGGAAACACCATATATTTT. This rearrangement joins TRBV28 to TRBJ1-3, with D uncertain. The CDR3 runs to 16 residues. Deletions cut 4 bases from V and 0 bases from J, with 13 bases between. Per the germline V gene, CDR1 is MDHEN and CDR2 is SYDVKM.

CDR3 coding DNA: TGTGCCAGCAGCTCCCGGCAGGAACCCAATGAGCAGTTCTTC. Protein: CASSSRQEPNEQFF. This rearrangement joins TRBV7-2 to TRBJ2-1; D remains unclear. The CDR3 runs to 14 residues. The germline CDR1 and CDR2 sequences are SGHTA and FQGNSA. Trimming removed 4 bases from V and 6 bases from J, with 13 bases in between.

The V call is TRBV19, the J call TRBJ2-2; D gene unclear. V was pared by 6 bases and J by 3 bases, with 11 bases between. Looked up from germline, CDR1 is LNHDA and CDR2 is SQIVND (reference sequence). The CDR3 has 14 residues. CDR3 sequence: CASSVGWDTGELFF. CDR3 sequence (DNA): TGTGCCAGTAGCGTTGGGTGGGACACCGGGGAGCTGTTTTTT.